The following is a TCR beta chain sequence with its context. Its antigen is still unknown. This specimen comes from a study of response to subunit inactivated influenza vaccine. Regarding the study as a whole: Few additional T cells are recruited per seasonal influenza vaccination, authors suggested.

TCRdb re-called the RT-PCR reads with MiXCR, one entry per CDR3 protein. In the table there are some 800,000 distinct CDR3 sequences, 21% of which are singletons. The V gene's germline CDR1 is LGHNA and CDR2 YSLEER. This CDR3 is 18 amino acids long. The J segment lost 2 bases and the V segment lost 0 bases, leaving 7 bases of the junction unmatched. The J gene is TRBJ2-3, the V gene TRBV4-3; the match to TRBD2 covers 11 bases. This sample comprised PBMCs from blood, obtained around 5 days after vaccination. The TCR comes from a man aged 50-60 years who received an inactivated influenza vaccine. As DNA, the CDR3 is TGCGCCAGCAGCCAAGATTCGACTAGCGGGGCTTTCACAGATACGCAGTATTTT. Encoded protein: CASSQDSTSGAFTDTQYF.